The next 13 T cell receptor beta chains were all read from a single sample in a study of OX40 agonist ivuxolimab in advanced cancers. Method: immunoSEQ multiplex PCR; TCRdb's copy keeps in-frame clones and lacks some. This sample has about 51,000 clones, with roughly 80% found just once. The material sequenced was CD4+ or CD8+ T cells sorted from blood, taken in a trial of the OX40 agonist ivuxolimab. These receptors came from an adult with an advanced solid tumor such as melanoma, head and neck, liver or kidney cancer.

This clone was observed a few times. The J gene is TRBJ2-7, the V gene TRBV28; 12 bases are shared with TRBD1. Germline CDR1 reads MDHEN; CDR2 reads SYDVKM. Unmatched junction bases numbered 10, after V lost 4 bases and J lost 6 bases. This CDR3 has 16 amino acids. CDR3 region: CASSSQGQGAAVEQYF. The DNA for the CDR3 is TGTGCCAGCAGTTCCCAGGGACAGGGGGCCGCCGTCGAGCAGTACTTC.

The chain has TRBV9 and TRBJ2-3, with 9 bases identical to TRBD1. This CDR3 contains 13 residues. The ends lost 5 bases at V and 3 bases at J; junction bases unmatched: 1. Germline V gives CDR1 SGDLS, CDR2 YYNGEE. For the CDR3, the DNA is TGTGCCAGCAGACAGGGGGCTACAGATACGCAGTATTTT. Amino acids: CASRQGATDTQYF.

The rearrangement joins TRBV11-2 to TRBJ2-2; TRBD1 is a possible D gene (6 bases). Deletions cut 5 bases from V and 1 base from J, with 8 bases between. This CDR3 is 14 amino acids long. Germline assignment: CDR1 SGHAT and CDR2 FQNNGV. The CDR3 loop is CASSPGVNTGELFF. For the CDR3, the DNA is TGTGCCAGCAGCCCAGGGGTGAACACCGGGGAGCTGTTTTTT.

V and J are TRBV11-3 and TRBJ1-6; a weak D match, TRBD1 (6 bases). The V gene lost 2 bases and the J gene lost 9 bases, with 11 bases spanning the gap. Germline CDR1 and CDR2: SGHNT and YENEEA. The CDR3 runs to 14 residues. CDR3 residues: CASSLTTGGSPLHF. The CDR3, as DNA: TGTGCCAGCAGCTTAACGACAGGTGGTTCACCCCTCCACTTT.

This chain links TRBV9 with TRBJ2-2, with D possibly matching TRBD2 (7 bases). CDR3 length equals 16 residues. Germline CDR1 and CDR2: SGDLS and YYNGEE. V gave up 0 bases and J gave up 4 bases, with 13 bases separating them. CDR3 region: CASSVANREGTGELFF. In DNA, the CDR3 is TGTGCCAGCAGCGTAGCAAACAGGGAGGGCACCGGGGAGCTGTTTTTT.

CDR3 in DNA: TGCGCCAGCAGCCCCGAGGGGACCGGGGAGCTGTTTTTT. Its protein is CASSPEGTGELFF. This chain uses TRBV5-1 with TRBJ2-2, with D perhaps assigned TRBD1 or TRBD2 (5 bases each). CDR3 length: 13 residues. V was shortened by 4 bases and J by 5 bases, with 9 bases between the two germline ends. The germline V gene has CDR1 SGHRS and CDR2 YFSETQ.

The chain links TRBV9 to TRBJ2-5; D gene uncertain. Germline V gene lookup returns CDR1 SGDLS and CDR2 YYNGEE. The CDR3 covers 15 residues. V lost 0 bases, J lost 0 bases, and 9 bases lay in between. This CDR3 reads CASSVGHGNQETQYF. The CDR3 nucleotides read TGTGCCAGCAGCGTAGGTCACGGAAACCAAGAGACCCAGTACTTC.

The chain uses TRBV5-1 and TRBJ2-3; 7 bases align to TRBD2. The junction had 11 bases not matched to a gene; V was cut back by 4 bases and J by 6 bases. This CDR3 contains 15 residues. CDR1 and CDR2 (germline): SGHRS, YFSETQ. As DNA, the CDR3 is TGCGCCAGCAGCACCGTTGATGGGGGGGTGGATACGCAGTATTTT. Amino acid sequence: CASSTVDGGVDTQYF.

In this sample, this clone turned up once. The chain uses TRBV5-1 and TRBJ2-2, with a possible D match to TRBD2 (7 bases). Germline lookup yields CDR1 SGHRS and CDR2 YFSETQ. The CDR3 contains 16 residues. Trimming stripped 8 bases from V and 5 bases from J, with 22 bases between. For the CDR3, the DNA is TGCGCCAGTAAGGTGGAACGGGGGGCCCCAACCGGGGAGCTGTTTTTT. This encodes CASKVERGAPTGELFF.

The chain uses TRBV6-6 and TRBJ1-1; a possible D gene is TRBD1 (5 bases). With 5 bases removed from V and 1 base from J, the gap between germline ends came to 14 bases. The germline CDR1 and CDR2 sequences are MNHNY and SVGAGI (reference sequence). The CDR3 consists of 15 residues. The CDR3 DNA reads TGTGCCAGCAGTAGAGCGGGGGGATCGAACACTGAAGCTTTCTTT. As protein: CASSRAGGSNTEAFF.

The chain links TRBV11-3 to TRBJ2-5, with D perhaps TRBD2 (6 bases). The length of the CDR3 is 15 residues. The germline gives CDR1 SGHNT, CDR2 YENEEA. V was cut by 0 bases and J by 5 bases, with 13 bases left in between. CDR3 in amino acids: CASSLDPLAYETQYF. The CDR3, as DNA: TGTGCCAGCAGCTTAGATCCGCTAGCGTACGAGACCCAGTACTTC.

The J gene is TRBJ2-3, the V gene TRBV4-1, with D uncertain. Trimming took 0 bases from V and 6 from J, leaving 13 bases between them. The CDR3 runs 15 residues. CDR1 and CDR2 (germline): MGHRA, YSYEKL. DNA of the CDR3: TGCGCCAGCAGCCAAGATGTTTGGGGTGCCGATACGCAGTATTTT. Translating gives CASSQDVWGADTQYF.

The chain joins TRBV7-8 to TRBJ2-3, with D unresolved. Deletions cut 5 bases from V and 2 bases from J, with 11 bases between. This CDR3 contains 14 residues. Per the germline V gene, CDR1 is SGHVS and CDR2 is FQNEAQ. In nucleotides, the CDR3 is TGTGCCAGCAGCCGAGTACAGTCCACAGATACGCAGTATTTT. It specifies CASSRVQSTDTQYF.